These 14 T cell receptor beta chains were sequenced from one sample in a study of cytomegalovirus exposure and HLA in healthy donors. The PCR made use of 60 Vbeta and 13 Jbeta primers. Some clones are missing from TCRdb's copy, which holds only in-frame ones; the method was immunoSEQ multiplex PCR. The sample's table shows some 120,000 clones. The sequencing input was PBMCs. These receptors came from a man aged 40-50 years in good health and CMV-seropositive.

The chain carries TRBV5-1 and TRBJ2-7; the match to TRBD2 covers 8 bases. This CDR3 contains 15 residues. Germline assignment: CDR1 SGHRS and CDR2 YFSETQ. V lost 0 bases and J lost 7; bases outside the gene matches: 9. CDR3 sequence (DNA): TGCGCCAGCAGCTTGGAACGGGGAGCGGGAGAGGAGCAGTACTTC. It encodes CASSLERGAGEEQYF.

CDR3 DNA sequence: TGCAGCGTTGAACCCGCCTACATAGGGACAGAGAACACTGAAGCTTTCTTT. Its protein product is CSVEPAYIGTENTEAFF. This rearrangement joins TRBV29-1 to TRBJ1-1, with TRBD1 matching 7 bases. CDR3 size: 17 residues. Germline V CDR1 and CDR2: SQVTM, ANQGSEA. Trimming cost V 2 bases and J 1 base; bases outside gene matches: 13. Full variable domain (missing parts from reference TRBV29-1 and TRBJ1-1): SAVISQKPSRDICQRGTSLTIQCQVDSQVTMMFWYRQQPGQSLTLIATANQGSEATYESGFVIDKFPISRPNLTFSTLTVSNMSPEDSSIYLCSVEPAYIGTENTEAFFGQGTRLTVV.

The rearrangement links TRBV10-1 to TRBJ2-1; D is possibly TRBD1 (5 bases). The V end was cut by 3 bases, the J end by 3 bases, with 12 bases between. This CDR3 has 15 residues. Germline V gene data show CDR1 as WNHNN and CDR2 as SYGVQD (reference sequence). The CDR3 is CASSEGQGFYNEQFF. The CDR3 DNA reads TGCGCCAGCAGTGAAGGGCAGGGATTCTACAATGAGCAGTTCTTC.

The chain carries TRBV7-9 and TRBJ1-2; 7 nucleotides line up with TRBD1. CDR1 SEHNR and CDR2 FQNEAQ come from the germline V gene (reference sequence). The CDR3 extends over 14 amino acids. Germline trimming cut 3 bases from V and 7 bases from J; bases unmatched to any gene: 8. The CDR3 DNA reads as TGTGCCAGCAGCTTTGGCCAGGGGGACGCTGGCTACACCTTC. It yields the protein CASSFGQGDAGYTF.

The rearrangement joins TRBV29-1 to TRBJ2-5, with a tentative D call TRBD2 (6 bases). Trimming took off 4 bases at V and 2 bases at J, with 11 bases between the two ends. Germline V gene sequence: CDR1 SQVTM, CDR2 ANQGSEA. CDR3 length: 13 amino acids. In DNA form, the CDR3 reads TGCAGCGTTGTAACGGGAGTACAAGAGACCCAGTACTTC. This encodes CSVVTGVQETQYF.

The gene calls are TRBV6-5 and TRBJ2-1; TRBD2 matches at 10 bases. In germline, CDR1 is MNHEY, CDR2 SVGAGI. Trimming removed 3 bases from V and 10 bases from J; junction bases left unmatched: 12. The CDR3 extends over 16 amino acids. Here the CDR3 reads CASSYHPLAGVREQFF. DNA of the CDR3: TGTGCCAGCAGTTATCATCCCCTAGCGGGAGTCCGAGAGCAGTTCTTC.

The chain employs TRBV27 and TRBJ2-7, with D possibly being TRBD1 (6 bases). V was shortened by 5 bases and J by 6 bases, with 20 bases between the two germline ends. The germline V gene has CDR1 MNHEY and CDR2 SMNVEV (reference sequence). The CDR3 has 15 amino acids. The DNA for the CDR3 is TGTGCCAGCAGTCCCGTACAGGGTCGGGGCACCGAGCAGTACTTC. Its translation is CASSPVQGRGTEQYF.

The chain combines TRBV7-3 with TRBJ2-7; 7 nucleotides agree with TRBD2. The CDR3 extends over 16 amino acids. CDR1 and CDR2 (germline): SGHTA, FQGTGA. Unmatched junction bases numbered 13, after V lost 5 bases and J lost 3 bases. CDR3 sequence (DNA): TGTGCCAGCAGCCCCCAGTCCGTAGCGGGCAACTACGAGCAGTACTTC. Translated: CASSPQSVAGNYEQYF. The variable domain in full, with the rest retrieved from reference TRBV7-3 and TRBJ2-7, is GAGVSQTPSNKVTEKGKYVELRCDPISGHTALYWYRQSLGQGPEFLIYFQGTGAADDSGLPNDRFFAVRPEGSVSTLKIQRTERGDSAVYLCASSPQSVAGNYEQYFGPGTRLTVT.

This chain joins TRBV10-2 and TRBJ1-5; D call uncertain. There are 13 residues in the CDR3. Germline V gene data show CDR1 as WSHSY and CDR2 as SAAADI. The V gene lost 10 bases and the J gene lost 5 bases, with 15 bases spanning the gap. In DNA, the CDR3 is TGCGCCACCCTTAGAGATACCGATCAGCCCCAGCATTTT. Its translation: CATLRDTDQPQHF.

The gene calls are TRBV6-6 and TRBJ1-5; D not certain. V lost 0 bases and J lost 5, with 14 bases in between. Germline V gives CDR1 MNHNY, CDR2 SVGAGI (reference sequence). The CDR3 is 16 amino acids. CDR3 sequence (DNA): TGTGCCAGCAGTTACTCGTACCCGAACGGGGATCAGCCCCAGCATTTT. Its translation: CASSYSYPNGDQPQHF.

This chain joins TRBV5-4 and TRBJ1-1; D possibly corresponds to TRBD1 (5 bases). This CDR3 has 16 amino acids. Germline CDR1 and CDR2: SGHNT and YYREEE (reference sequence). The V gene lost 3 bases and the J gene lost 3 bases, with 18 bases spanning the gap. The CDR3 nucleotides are TGTGCCAGCAGCTGGAGCGGACGGGGGTCCCACACTGAAGCTTTCTTT. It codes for CASSWSGRGSHTEAFF.

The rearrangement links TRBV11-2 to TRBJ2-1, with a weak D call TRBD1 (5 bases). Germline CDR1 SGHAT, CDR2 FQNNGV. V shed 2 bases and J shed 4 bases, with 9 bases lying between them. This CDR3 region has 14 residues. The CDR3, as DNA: TGTGCCAGCAGCTTAAGGGGCCCTTACAATGAGCAGTTCTTC. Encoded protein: CASSLRGPYNEQFF.

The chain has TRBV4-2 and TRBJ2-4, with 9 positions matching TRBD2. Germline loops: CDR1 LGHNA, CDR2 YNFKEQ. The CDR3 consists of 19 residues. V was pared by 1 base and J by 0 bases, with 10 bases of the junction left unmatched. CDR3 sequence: CASSQGEASGNLAKNIQYF. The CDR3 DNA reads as TGTGCCAGCAGCCAAGGGGAGGCTAGCGGGAACCTAGCCAAAAACATTCAGTACTTC.

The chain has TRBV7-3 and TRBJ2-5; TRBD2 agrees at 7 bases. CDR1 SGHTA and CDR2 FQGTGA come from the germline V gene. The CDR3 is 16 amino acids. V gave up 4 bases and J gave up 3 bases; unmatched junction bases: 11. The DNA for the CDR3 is TGTGCCAGCAGCTCGATACCGACCGGACTAGAAGAGACCCAGTACTTC. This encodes CASSSIPTGLEETQYF.